This is a list of T cell receptor beta chains from one sample in a study of regulatory T cells in long-lasting Graves disease. TCRdb reanalysed the multiplex PCR reads using MiXCR and keeps one entry per CDR3 protein. The table lists about 420,000 distinct CDR3 sequences, over 15% of them singletons. This sample was shared with a second study, whose subject was T cells in Graves' hyperthyroidism and ophthalmopathy.

The sequenced sample was peripheral blood mononuclear cells (PBMCs), obtained at new diagnosis, from a patient treated with antithyroid drugs. These receptors originate from a woman between 18 and 29 years old with Graves disease. Each CDR3 is given with its conserved first and last residue. Fields, in order: J gene, V gene, D gene, clone size, CDR3 protein, CDR3 DNA. The D gene is left open where the match is weak. Size is omitted from some rows. Given values are once, few, many or a class for expanded clones.

j_call: TRBJ2-7
v_call: TRBV18
d_call: TRBD1
clone_size: NA
cdr3_aa: CASSFPAPGQGFYEQYF
cdr3_nt: TGTGCCAGCTCCTTCCCGGCTCCCGGACAGGGGTTCTACGAGCAGTACTTC

j_call: TRBJ2-2
v_call: TRBV10-1
d_call: TRBD1
clone_size: many
cdr3_aa: CASSGDRENTGELFF
cdr3_nt: TGCGCCAGCAGTGGGGACAGGGAGAACACCGGGGAGCTGTTTTTT

j_call: TRBJ2-7
v_call: TRBV12-3/TRBV12-4
d_call: NA
clone_size: NA
cdr3_aa: CASSPRAGAGEQYF
cdr3_nt: TGTGCCAGCAGTCCCCGGGCAGGGGCGGGAGAGCAGTACTTC

j_call: TRBJ1-2
v_call: TRBV5-1
d_call: NA
clone_size: once
cdr3_aa: CASSLYTNLPYGYTF
cdr3_nt: TGCGCCAGCAGCTTGTACACGAACCTACCCTATGGCTACACCTTC

j_call: TRBJ2-7
v_call: TRBV28
d_call: NA
clone_size: many
cdr3_aa: CASSRKATSYEQYF
cdr3_nt: TGTGCCAGCAGTCGAAAAGCGACGAGCTACGAGCAGTACTTC

j_call: TRBJ2-7
v_call: TRBV27
d_call: NA
clone_size: many
cdr3_aa: CASSKMDSSYEQYF
cdr3_nt: TGTGCCAGCAGTAAGATGGACAGTTCCTACGAGCAGTACTTC

j_call: TRBJ2-1
v_call: TRBV28
d_call: NA
clone_size: few
cdr3_aa: CASSLVGFGEQFF
cdr3_nt: TGTGCCAGCAGTTTGGTGGGTTTCGGTGAGCAGTTCTTC

j_call: TRBJ2-2
v_call: TRBV24-1
d_call: NA
clone_size: NA
cdr3_aa: CATSDLISGELFF
cdr3_nt: TGTGCCACCAGTGATTTGATCTCCGGGGAGCTGTTTTTT

j_call: TRBJ1-1
v_call: TRBV3-1
d_call: NA
clone_size: many
cdr3_aa: CASSQAGGVRTEAFF
cdr3_nt: TGTGCCAGCAGCCAAGCGGGAGGGGTTAGGACTGAAGCTTTCTTT

j_call: TRBJ2-1
v_call: TRBV25-1
d_call: NA
clone_size: few
cdr3_aa: CASSEFRVDNEQFF
cdr3_nt: TGTGCCAGCAGTGAGTTCCGGGTCGACAATGAGCAGTTCTTC

j_call: TRBJ2-7
v_call: TRBV28
d_call: NA
clone_size: many
cdr3_aa: CASQTVLGSSYEQYF
cdr3_nt: TGTGCCAGTCAGACAGTCTTAGGGAGCTCCTACGAGCAGTACTTC

j_call: TRBJ2-1
v_call: TRBV11-2
d_call: NA
clone_size: many
cdr3_aa: CASSLEGVMVYEQFF
cdr3_nt: TGTGCCAGCAGCTTGGAAGGGGTAATGGTCTATGAGCAGTTCTTC

j_call: TRBJ1-5
v_call: TRBV20-1
d_call: TRBD1
clone_size: many
cdr3_aa: CSARDTGERLNQPQHF
cdr3_nt: TGCAGTGCTAGAGATACAGGGGAGAGGTTGAATCAGCCCCAGCATTTT

j_call: TRBJ2-5
v_call: TRBV5-1
d_call: TRBD2
clone_size: NA
cdr3_aa: CASSAAFRAGGLNQETQYF
cdr3_nt: TGCGCCAGCAGCGCCGCTTTTAGAGCGGGAGGGCTAAATCAAGAGACCCAGTACTTC

j_call: TRBJ1-1
v_call: TRBV7-2
d_call: TRBD1
clone_size: many
cdr3_aa: CASSLEFGTGRTEAFF
cdr3_nt: TGTGCCAGCAGCTTAGAATTTGGGACAGGGCGAACTGAAGCTTTCTTT

j_call: TRBJ1-1
v_call: TRBV6-5
d_call: NA
clone_size: NA
cdr3_aa: CASSYLDGNTEAFF
cdr3_nt: TGTGCCAGCAGTTACCTAGACGGGAACACTGAAGCTTTCTTT

j_call: TRBJ2-3
v_call: TRBV7-2
d_call: NA
clone_size: many
cdr3_aa: CASSPSWGTDTQYF
cdr3_nt: TGTGCCAGCAGCCCGTCGTGGGGCACAGATACGCAGTATTTT

j_call: TRBJ1-1
v_call: TRBV14
d_call: TRBD1
clone_size: NA
cdr3_aa: CASTHPQGALTNTEAFF
cdr3_nt: TGTGCCAGCACTCATCCACAGGGGGCCTTAACGAACACTGAAGCTTTCTTT

j_call: TRBJ1-1
v_call: TRBV30
d_call: TRBD1
clone_size: many
cdr3_aa: CAWSDMMGQGTTEAFF
cdr3_nt: TGTGCCTGGAGTGATATGATGGGACAGGGGACCACTGAAGCTTTCTTT

j_call: TRBJ1-1
v_call: TRBV30
d_call: NA
clone_size: many
cdr3_aa: CAYNREITEAFF
cdr3_nt: TGTGCCTATAACAGGGAGATCACTGAAGCTTTCTTT

j_call: TRBJ1-2
v_call: TRBV2
d_call: NA
clone_size: many
cdr3_aa: CASSEERDYGYTF
cdr3_nt: TGTGCCAGCAGTGAAGAAAGGGACTATGGCTACACCTTC

j_call: TRBJ2-7
v_call: TRBV10-3
d_call: TRBD2
clone_size: NA
cdr3_aa: CAIHPGLAGYEQYF
cdr3_nt: TGTGCCATCCACCCGGGACTAGCGGGATACGAGCAGTACTTC

j_call: TRBJ2-7
v_call: TRBV2
d_call: TRBD2
clone_size: few
cdr3_aa: CASWTRDEQYF
cdr3_nt: TGTGCCAGCTGGACTAGAGACGAGCAGTACTTC

j_call: TRBJ2-1
v_call: TRBV10-2
d_call: NA
clone_size: NA
cdr3_aa: CASSKGDEQFF
cdr3_nt: TGCGCCAGCAGCAAAGGAGATGAGCAGTTCTTC

j_call: TRBJ2-1
v_call: TRBV2
d_call: NA
clone_size: many
cdr3_aa: CASKGSNNEQFF
cdr3_nt: TGTGCCAGCAAAGGGTCAAACAATGAGCAGTTCTTC

j_call: TRBJ2-2
v_call: TRBV2
d_call: TRBD2
clone_size: NA
cdr3_aa: CATGGGTTNTGEPFF
cdr3_nt: TGTGCCACCGGGGGAGGGACTACGAACACCGGGGAGCCGTTTTTT

j_call: TRBJ1-1
v_call: TRBV12-3/TRBV12-4
d_call: TRBD1
clone_size: many
cdr3_aa: CASSLGQGLRTEAFF
cdr3_nt: TGTGCCAGCAGTTTGGGACAGGGGTTAAGGACTGAAGCTTTCTTT

j_call: TRBJ2-1
v_call: TRBV24-1
d_call: NA
clone_size: NA
cdr3_aa: CATSDLGSSYNEQFF
cdr3_nt: TGTGCCACCAGTGATCTCGGGAGCTCCTACAATGAGCAGTTCTTC

j_call: TRBJ1-1
v_call: TRBV13
d_call: TRBD1
clone_size: many
cdr3_aa: CASSLGTGGDAFF
cdr3_nt: TGTGCCAGCAGCCTCGGGACAGGGGGCGATGCTTTCTTT

j_call: TRBJ2-7
v_call: TRBV12-3/TRBV12-4
d_call: NA
clone_size: many
cdr3_aa: CASSQKRPEYEQYF
cdr3_nt: TGTGCCAGCAGCCAAAAACGCCCAGAGTACGAGCAGTACTTC

j_call: TRBJ2-1
v_call: TRBV9
d_call: TRBD2
clone_size: NA
cdr3_aa: CASSANLRTSSYNEQFF
cdr3_nt: TGTGCCAGCAGCGCTAACCTTCGGACTAGTTCCTACAATGAGCAGTTCTTC

j_call: TRBJ2-7
v_call: TRBV5-1
d_call: NA
clone_size: many
cdr3_aa: CASRMDGGHEQYF
cdr3_nt: TGCGCCAGCAGGATGGATGGGGGCCACGAGCAGTACTTC

j_call: TRBJ2-2
v_call: TRBV19
d_call: TRBD2
clone_size: NA
cdr3_aa: CASSISGRTGELFF
cdr3_nt: TGTGCCAGTAGTATAAGCGGGAGAACCGGGGAGCTGTTTTTT

j_call: TRBJ2-5
v_call: TRBV7-2
d_call: TRBD2
clone_size: few
cdr3_aa: CASSLVGSAGVETQYF
cdr3_nt: TGTGCCAGCTCTTTGGTGGGGTCGGCGGGAGTCGAGACCCAGTACTTC

j_call: TRBJ2-1
v_call: TRBV28
d_call: TRBD2
clone_size: many
cdr3_aa: CASSYYRTSGYYNEQFF
cdr3_nt: TGTGCCAGCAGCTATTACCGGACTAGCGGTTACTACAATGAGCAGTTCTTC

j_call: TRBJ1-1
v_call: TRBV5-6
d_call: TRBD1
clone_size: few
cdr3_aa: CASSIGPPGQTEAFF
cdr3_nt: TGTGCCAGCAGCATCGGACCACCGGGACAGACTGAAGCTTTCTTT

j_call: TRBJ1-5
v_call: TRBV27
d_call: NA
clone_size: few
cdr3_aa: CASSLVGFSNQPQHF
cdr3_nt: TGTGCCAGCAGTTTAGTTGGGTTCAGCAATCAGCCCCAGCATTTT

j_call: TRBJ2-7
v_call: TRBV30
d_call: NA
clone_size: few
cdr3_aa: CAWSGYRESSYEQYF
cdr3_nt: TGTGCCTGGAGTGGTTACCGGGAGAGCTCCTACGAGCAGTACTTC

j_call: TRBJ1-6
v_call: TRBV7-6
d_call: NA
clone_size: NA
cdr3_aa: CASRQEPTTPLHF
cdr3_nt: TGTGCCAGCAGACAAGAGCCTACAACACCCCTCCACTTT

j_call: TRBJ1-2
v_call: TRBV20-1
d_call: NA
clone_size: once
cdr3_aa: CSARPSQGVNYGYTF
cdr3_nt: TGCAGTGCTAGGCCGAGCCAGGGAGTCAACTATGGCTACACCTTC

j_call: TRBJ1-5
v_call: TRBV2
d_call: TRBD1
clone_size: many
cdr3_aa: CASKGARGTMGNQPQHF
cdr3_nt: TGTGCCAGCAAGGGGGCCAGGGGGACAATGGGCAATCAGCCCCAGCATTTT

j_call: TRBJ1-4
v_call: TRBV2
d_call: NA
clone_size: NA
cdr3_aa: CASRRPDSEKLFF
cdr3_nt: TGTGCCAGCAGAAGACCGGACAGTGAAAAACTGTTTTTT

j_call: TRBJ2-1
v_call: TRBV4-1
d_call: NA
clone_size: NA
cdr3_aa: CASSQDLVVRGGIKYNEQFF
cdr3_nt: TGCGCCAGCAGCCAAGATCTGGTTGTCAGGGGAGGGATAAAATACAATGAGCAGTTCTTC

j_call: TRBJ2-1
v_call: TRBV6-2/TRBV6-3
d_call: NA
clone_size: NA
cdr3_aa: CASSFRDPYNEQFF
cdr3_nt: TGTGCCAGCAGTTTCCGGGACCCCTACAATGAGCAGTTCTTC

j_call: TRBJ2-7
v_call: TRBV20-1
d_call: TRBD2
clone_size: NA
cdr3_aa: CSARDGPPSGDSYEQYF
cdr3_nt: TGCAGTGCTAGAGATGGTCCGCCTAGCGGGGACTCCTACGAGCAGTACTTC

j_call: TRBJ1-2
v_call: TRBV24-1
d_call: NA
clone_size: many
cdr3_aa: CATSVRGNNYGYTF
cdr3_nt: TGTGCCACCAGTGTACGAGGAAATAACTATGGCTACACCTTC

j_call: TRBJ2-1
v_call: TRBV7-8
d_call: NA
clone_size: many
cdr3_aa: CASSSFSEQFF
cdr3_nt: TGTGCCAGCAGCTCCTTCTCGGAGCAGTTCTTC

j_call: TRBJ1-4
v_call: TRBV3-1
d_call: NA
clone_size: NA
cdr3_aa: CASSQIRGTMLFF
cdr3_nt: TGTGCCAGCAGCCAAATACGGGGCACAATGCTGTTTTTT

j_call: TRBJ2-3
v_call: TRBV5-8
d_call: TRBD2
clone_size: many
cdr3_aa: CASSLAGRVTDTQYF
cdr3_nt: TGTGCCAGCAGCTTGGCCGGGAGGGTCACAGATACGCAGTATTTT

j_call: TRBJ2-7
v_call: TRBV9
d_call: TRBD1
clone_size: many
cdr3_aa: CASSVVGQGSEQYF
cdr3_nt: TGTGCCAGCAGCGTAGTGGGACAGGGTAGCGAGCAGTACTTC

j_call: TRBJ2-1
v_call: TRBV7-3
d_call: TRBD2
clone_size: NA
cdr3_aa: CASSSMGGSAYNEQFF
cdr3_nt: TGTGCCAGCAGCTCCATGGGCGGGAGCGCCTACAATGAGCAGTTCTTC

j_call: TRBJ1-2
v_call: TRBV2
d_call: NA
clone_size: many
cdr3_aa: CASSDGQVQAGYTF
cdr3_nt: TGTGCCAGCAGTGATGGGCAGGTGCAGGCGGGCTACACCTTC

j_call: TRBJ1-1
v_call: TRBV6-1
d_call: NA
clone_size: many
cdr3_aa: CASRIMGDTEAFF
cdr3_nt: TGTGCCAGCAGAATAATGGGGGACACTGAAGCTTTCTTT